This is a list of T cell receptor beta chains from one sample in a study of T cells of healthy individuals. TCRdb passed the 5' RACE reads through MiXCR, listing each CDR3 protein once. The data show about 82,000 distinct CDR3 sequences, more than 5% seen once. These receptors were taken from a female donor in good health. The CDR3 runs from the conserved cysteine through the conserved F or W. Fields, in order: clone size, V gene, J gene, CDR3 protein. Rows give clone size only sometimes, using once, few, many, or a class for an expanded clone.

many,TRBV12-3/TRBV12-4,TRBJ2-3,CASNPSGADTQYF
.,TRBV2,TRBJ1-5,CASREANQPQHF
.,TRBV6-1,TRBJ1-5,CASSDRNQPQHF
few,TRBV6-2/TRBV6-3,TRBJ1-5,CASSYSGKNNQPQHF
few,TRBV15,TRBJ2-5,CATSRDGGGQETQYF
many,TRBV29-1,TRBJ1-1,CSAGRDGNLNTEAFF
many,TRBV4-1,TRBJ2-1,CASSQLAGNEDNEQFF
few,TRBV5-1,TRBJ2-5,CASSLSSSRETQYF
.,TRBV14,TRBJ1-1,CASSPQTNLGTEAFF
.,TRBV7-3,TRBJ2-1,CASSLDGPGGDNEQFF
many,TRBV6-2/TRBV6-3,TRBJ2-7,CASRTGPSYEQYF
many,TRBV6-2/TRBV6-3,TRBJ2-1,CASSYSGEQFF
few,TRBV12-3/TRBV12-4,TRBJ2-2,CASSLVGPGELFF
few,TRBV15,TRBJ1-4,CATSTRQWGEEKLFF
many,TRBV6-2/TRBV6-3,TRBJ1-2,CASSFADPTSGGYGYTF
.,TRBV6-1,TRBJ1-5,CASKQDLIGWQPQHF
.,TRBV6-2/TRBV6-3,TRBJ2-1,CASSLADNEQFF
.,TRBV13,TRBJ2-7,CASSFVGYSYEQYF
few,TRBV6-5,TRBJ1-1,CASRGRGGQGREAFF
many,TRBV28,TRBJ2-7,CASSPGTGAPYEQYF
.,TRBV7-2,TRBJ1-6,CASRGQINSPLHF
many,TRBV12-3/TRBV12-4,TRBJ2-1,CASSFSRDNEQFF
many,TRBV3-1,TRBJ2-2,CASSRPGPNTGELFF
.,TRBV30,TRBJ1-2,CAWTELDRDYGYTF
.,TRBV18,TRBJ2-1,CASSPLLQVYNEQFF
few,TRBV20-1,TRBJ1-3,CSASPTSSGNTIYF
many,TRBV12-3/TRBV12-4,TRBJ1-2,CASSLKRASGYGYTF
.,TRBV28,TRBJ2-1,CASSPPGLAPHEQFF
many,TRBV29-1,TRBJ1-2,CSVDVAANYGYTF
many,TRBV10-2,TRBJ2-3,CASRAGSGDTQYF
many,TRBV4-1,TRBJ1-6,CASSQEVGTAYNSPLHF
.,TRBV5-1,TRBJ2-7,CASSSYDRGSEQYF
many,TRBV6-2/TRBV6-3,TRBJ2-7,CASSYGGSRYEQYF
many,TRBV29-1,TRBJ2-7,CSVGGDSYEQYF
few,TRBV6-5,TRBJ1-1,CASSPDRVEAFF
few,TRBV24-1,TRBJ2-3,CATSKGPTDTQYF
.,TRBV6-6,TRBJ1-5,CASSPQGPTTWSNQPQHF
few,TRBV5-1,TRBJ1-1,CASSLVAAPNTEAFF
many,TRBV7-4,TRBJ2-7,CASSLGLTPGQMNEQYF
few,TRBV9,TRBJ2-2,CAKTGRNTGELFF
many,TRBV29-1,TRBJ2-7,CSVPGGASYEQYF
.,TRBV4-1,TRBJ2-3,CASSQEGRTDTQYF
many,TRBV11-2,TRBJ1-2,CASSLDLYQRTGVYNYGYTF
many,TRBV27,TRBJ1-6,CASSLGTRSNSPLHF
.,TRBV6-2/TRBV6-3,TRBJ2-7,CASTSTAYEQYF
many,TRBV27,TRBJ2-1,CASSLGLGAPVNNEQFF
many,TRBV6-2/TRBV6-3,TRBJ1-5,CASSEGGQPQHF
many,TRBV5-6,TRBJ1-1,CASSATGDGTEAFF
.,TRBV10-3,TRBJ2-3,CAISTSGTDTQYF
.,TRBV5-6,TRBJ2-7,CASSLGPYPYEQYF
many,TRBV14,TRBJ2-2,CASSQQTTGELFF
many,TRBV7-2,TRBJ2-5,CASSLDTGQETQYF
many,TRBV7-2,TRBJ1-1,CASSLMLSTEAFF
many,TRBV2,TRBJ2-6,CASSPRQNLNSGANVLTF
.,TRBV5-1,TRBJ2-3,CATRRGDRESDTQYF
many,TRBV5-1,TRBJ1-1,CASSLDPGNTEAFF
few,TRBV10-2,TRBJ1-5,CASSAGTARAQHF